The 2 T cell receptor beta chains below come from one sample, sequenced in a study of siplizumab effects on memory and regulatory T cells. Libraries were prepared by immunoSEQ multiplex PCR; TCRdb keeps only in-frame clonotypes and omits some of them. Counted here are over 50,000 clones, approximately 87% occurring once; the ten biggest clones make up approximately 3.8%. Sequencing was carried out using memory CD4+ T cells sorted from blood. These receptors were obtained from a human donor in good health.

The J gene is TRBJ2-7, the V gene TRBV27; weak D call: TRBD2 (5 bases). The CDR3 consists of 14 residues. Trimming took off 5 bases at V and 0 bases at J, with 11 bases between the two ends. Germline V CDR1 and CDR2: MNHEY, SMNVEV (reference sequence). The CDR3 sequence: CASSLRTDSYEQYF. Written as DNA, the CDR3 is TGTGCCAGCAGTCTAAGGACTGACTCCTACGAGCAGTACTTC.

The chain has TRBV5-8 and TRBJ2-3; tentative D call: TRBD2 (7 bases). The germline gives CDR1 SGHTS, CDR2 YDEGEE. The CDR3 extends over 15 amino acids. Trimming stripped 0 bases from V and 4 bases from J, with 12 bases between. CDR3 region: CASSLEGGGADTQYF. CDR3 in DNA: TGTGCCAGCAGCTTGGAAGGCGGGGGCGCAGATACGCAGTATTTT. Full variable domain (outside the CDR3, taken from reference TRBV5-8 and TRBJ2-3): EAGVTQSPTHLIKTRGQQATLRCSPISGHTSVYWYQQALGLGLQFLLWYDEGEERNRGNFPPRFSGRQFPNYSSELNVNALELEDSALYLCASSLEGGGADTQYFGPGTRLTVL.